This entry lists 3 T cell receptor beta chains sequenced from one sample in a study of neurological immune-mediated disorders. TCRdb reanalysed the 5' RACE reads using MiXCR and keeps one entry per CDR3 protein. The table has 69,000 or so distinct CDR3 sequences, roughly 4.5% seen once. The sequencing input was PBMCs. The receptors shown here come from a woman aged 70-85 years with multiple sclerosis.

This rearrangement joins TRBV29-1 to TRBJ2-1; 7 positions match TRBD1. Per the germline V gene, CDR1 is SQVTM and CDR2 is ANQGSEA. There are 15 residues in the CDR3. Losses at the gene ends were 7 bases for V and 6 bases for J; bases not matched to a gene: 15. The CDR3 loop is CSDPEAGGIGNEQFF. The CDR3 nucleotides are TGCAGCGACCCCGAGGCAGGGGGTATCGGCAATGAGCAGTTCTTC.

This clonotype was recorded many times. The chain employs TRBV5-1 and TRBJ2-7; D possibly corresponds to TRBD2 (6 bases). This CDR3 spans 13 amino acids. V lost 10 bases to trimming and J lost 4 bases, with 18 bases between them. Germline-derived CDR1 and CDR2 are SGHRS and YFSETQ. CDR3 loop: CASNRGSGYEQYF. The CDR3 DNA sequence: TGCGCCTCCAACCGGGGGAGTGGATACGAGCAGTACTTC. The full variable domain, with the rest looked up from reference TRBV5-1 and TRBJ2-7, is KAGVTQTPRYLIKTRGQQVTLSCSPISGHRSVSWYQQTPGQGLQFLFEYFSETQRNKGNFPGRFSGRQFSNSRSEMNVSTLELGDSALYLCASNRGSGYEQYFGPGTRLTVT.

Details on this clonotype: Its ends do not fully match the called genes, so a read error is possible. J is TRBJ1-1 and V is TRBV28; D is unresolved. This CDR3 region has 11 residues. The germline gives CDR1 MDHEN, CDR2 SYDVKM. The CDR3 region is CDSRSNTEAFF. CDR3 nucleotide sequence: TGTGACAGCAGATCGAACACTGAAGCTTTCTTT.